These T cell receptor beta chains were read from a single sample in a study of CD8 T cells in ankylosing spondylitis. TCRdb used MiXCR to reprocess the 5' RACE reads, holding one entry per CDR3 protein. The sample has about 280,000 distinct CDR3 sequences, 20% seen once. What was sequenced was blood, either unsorted or a sorted T cell fraction (not recorded which). The origin of the receptors is a male donor with ankylosing spondylitis or in good health (not recorded which). CDR3s include the opening cysteine and the closing phenylalanine or tryptophan. Fields, in order: V gene, clone size, CDR3 length, D gene, J gene, CDR3 protein, CDR3 DNA. A D gene is named only where the DNA matches it firmly. For some rows the clone size is stated as once, few or many, or as a class when expanded; others skip it.

>TRBV28|many|14|TRBD2|TRBJ2-1
CASRGLAAYNEQFF
TGTGCCAGCCGGGGACTAGCGGCCTACAATGAGCAGTTCTTC
>TRBV27|.|18|.|TRBJ1-6
CTSSFLRTPSSYNSPLHF
TGTACCAGCAGTTTCCTCAGGACACCGAGCTCCTATAATTCACCCCTCCACTTT
>TRBV20-1|.|11|TRBD1|TRBJ1-2
CSAKDRGGYTF
TGCAGTGCCAAAGACAGGGGAGGCTACACCTTC
>TRBV5-1|.|16|TRBD2|TRBJ2-2
CASSLASGTYTGELFF
TGCGCCAGCAGCTTGGCTAGCGGAACCTACACCGGGGAGCTGTTTTTT
>TRBV11-2|.|18|.|TRBJ2-6
CASSLMSRLSSGANVLTF
TGTGCCAGCAGCTTGATGTCAAGGTTAAGCTCTGGGGCCAACGTCCTGACTTTC
>TRBV4-2|many|13|.|TRBJ1-5
CASSQDFNQPQHF
TGTGCCAGCAGCCAAGACTTCAATCAGCCCCAGCATTTT
>TRBV20-1|few|13|.|TRBJ1-1
CSVDPGEDTEAFF
TGCAGTGTGGATCCGGGGGAGGACACTGAAGCTTTCTTT
>TRBV4-1|many|16|.|TRBJ1-5
CASSQGQGRVNQPQHF
TGCGCCAGCAGCCAAGGTCAGGGCAGAGTCAATCAGCCCCAGCATTTT
>TRBV18|.|15|.|TRBJ2-5
CASSPRSILGETQYF
TGTGCCAGCTCACCACGCTCCATTCTCGGGGAGACCCAGTACTTC
>TRBV5-6|many|15|.|TRBJ2-2
CASSWGPQNTGELFF
TGTGCCAGCAGCTGGGGACCTCAGAACACCGGGGAGCTGTTTTTT
>TRBV4-2|.|17|.|TRBJ2-3
CASSQEAVGFNTDTQYF
TGTGCCAGCAGCCAAGAAGCGGTAGGGTTCAACACAGATACGCAGTATTTT
>TRBV5-1|few|15|TRBD1|TRBJ2-1
CASSGTGEPYNEQFF
TGCGCCAGCAGCGGAACAGGGGAGCCCTACAATGAGCAGTTCTTC
>TRBV4-2|.|13|.|TRBJ1-2
CASSQIREAGYTF
TGTGCCAGCAGCCAAATCAGGGAAGCGGGCTACACCTTC
>TRBV20-1|many|14|TRBD1|TRBJ2-3
CSARRTGRRDTQYF
TGCAGTGCTAGGAGGACAGGCCGCAGGGATACGCAGTATTTT
>TRBV5-1|.|15|TRBD2|TRBJ2-1
CASTVLAGGYNEQFF
TGCGCCAGCACCGTTCTAGCGGGGGGGTACAATGAGCAGTTCTTC
>TRBV6-1|.|16|.|TRBJ1-5
CASSRSPPGAGQPQHF
TGTGCCAGCAGCCGATCCCCTCCGGGGGCAGGACAGCCCCAGCATTTT
>TRBV12-3/TRBV12-4|few|14|.|TRBJ2-3
CASRDRPDTDTQYF
TGTGCCAGCAGAGACAGGCCGGACACAGATACGCAGTATTTT
>TRBV6-1|many|14|TRBD1|TRBJ2-5
CASRDGQGGETQYF
TGTGCCAGCAGGGACGGACAGGGTGGAGAGACCCAGTACTTC
>TRBV4-2|few|18|.|TRBJ2-3
CASSQERSAGTRSDTQYF
TGTGCCAGCAGCCAAGAGAGGTCTGCGGGCACGAGGTCAGATACGCAGTATTTT
>TRBV12-3/TRBV12-4|once|14|TRBD2|TRBJ2-2
CASGTSVGVGELFF
TGTGCCAGCGGGACTAGCGTCGGTGTGGGGGAGCTGTTTTTT
>TRBV11-1|few|13|TRBD1|TRBJ1-1
CASSTYRGTEAFF
TGTGCCAGCAGCACCTACAGGGGCACTGAAGCTTTCTTT